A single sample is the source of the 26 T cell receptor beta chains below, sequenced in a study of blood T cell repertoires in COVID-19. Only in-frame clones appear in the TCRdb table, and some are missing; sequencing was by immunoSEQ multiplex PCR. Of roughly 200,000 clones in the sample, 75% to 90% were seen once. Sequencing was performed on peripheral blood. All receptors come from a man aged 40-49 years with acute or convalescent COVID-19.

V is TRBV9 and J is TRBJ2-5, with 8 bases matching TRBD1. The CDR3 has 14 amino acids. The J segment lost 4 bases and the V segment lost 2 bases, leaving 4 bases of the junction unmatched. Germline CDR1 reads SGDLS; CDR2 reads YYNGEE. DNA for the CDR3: TGTGCCAGCAGCGTCCGGACAGGGTCAGAGACCCAGTACTTC. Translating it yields CASSVRTGSETQYF.

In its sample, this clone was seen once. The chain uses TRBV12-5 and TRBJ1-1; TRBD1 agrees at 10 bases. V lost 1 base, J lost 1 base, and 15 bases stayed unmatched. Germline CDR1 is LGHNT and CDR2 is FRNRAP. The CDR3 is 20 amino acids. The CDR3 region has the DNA TGTGCTAGTGGTTTGGCGGGACAGGGGCCATGGGGGTTAGGGAACACTGAAGCTTTCTTT. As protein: CASGLAGQGPWGLGNTEAFF.

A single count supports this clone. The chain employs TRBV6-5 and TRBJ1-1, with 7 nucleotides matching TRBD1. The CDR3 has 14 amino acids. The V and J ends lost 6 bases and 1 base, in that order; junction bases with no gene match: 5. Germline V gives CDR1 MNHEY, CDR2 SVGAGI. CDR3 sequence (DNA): TGTGCCAGCAGCACGGGACAGTCGAACACTGAAGCTTTCTTT. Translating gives CASSTGQSNTEAFF.

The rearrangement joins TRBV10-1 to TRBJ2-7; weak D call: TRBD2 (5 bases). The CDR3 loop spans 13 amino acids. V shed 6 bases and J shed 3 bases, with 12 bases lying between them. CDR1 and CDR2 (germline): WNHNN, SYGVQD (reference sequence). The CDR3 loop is CASSLDGDYEQYF. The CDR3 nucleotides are TGCGCCAGCAGCCTGGACGGGGACTACGAGCAGTACTTC.

CDR3 DNA sequence: TGTGCCAGCAGCTTAGCGGGGGGGCCCGGGACAGATACGCAGTATTTT. Its protein is CASSLAGGPGTDTQYF. The rearrangement joins TRBV13 to TRBJ2-3, with 8 bases aligning to TRBD2. Germline CDR1 PRHDT, CDR2 FYEKMQ (reference sequence). V lost 1 base, J lost 3 bases, and 6 bases stayed unmatched. This CDR3 spans 16 amino acids.

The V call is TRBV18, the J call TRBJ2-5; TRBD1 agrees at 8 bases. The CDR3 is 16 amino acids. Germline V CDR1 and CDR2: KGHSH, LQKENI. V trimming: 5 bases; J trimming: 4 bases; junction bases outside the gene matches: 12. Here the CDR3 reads CASSFAGGASGETQYF. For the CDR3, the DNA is TGTGCCAGCTCATTCGCAGGGGGCGCAAGCGGAGAGACCCAGTACTTC. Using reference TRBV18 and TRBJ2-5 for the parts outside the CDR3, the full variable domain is NAGVMQNPRHLVRRRGQEARLRCSPMKGHSHVYWYRQLPEEGLKFMVYLQKENIIDESGMPKERFSAEFPKEGPSILRIQQVVRGDSAAYFCASSFAGGASGETQYFGPGTRLLVL.

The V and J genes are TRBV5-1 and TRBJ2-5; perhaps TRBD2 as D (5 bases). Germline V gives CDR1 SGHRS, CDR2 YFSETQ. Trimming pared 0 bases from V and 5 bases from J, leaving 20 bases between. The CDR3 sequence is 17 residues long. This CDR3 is CASSLANRLALLETQYF. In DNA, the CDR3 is TGCGCCAGCAGCTTGGCCAATAGGCTAGCCTTGCTGGAGACCCAGTACTTC.

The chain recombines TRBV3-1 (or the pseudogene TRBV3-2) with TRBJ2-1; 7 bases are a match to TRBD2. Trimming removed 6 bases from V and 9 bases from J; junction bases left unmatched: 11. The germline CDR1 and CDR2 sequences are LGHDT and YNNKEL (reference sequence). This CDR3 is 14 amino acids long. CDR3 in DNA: TGTGCCAGCAGATCCGTCGGGGGGAAGGGTGAGCAGTTCTTC. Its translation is CASRSVGGKGEQFF.

CDR3 sequence reads: CASSYSRPGSEKLFF. DNA for the CDR3: TGTGCCAGCAGTTACTCGAGGCCCGGGAGTGAAAAACTGTTTTTT. The chain has TRBV6-6 and TRBJ1-4, with D unclear. The CDR3 has 15 residues. Germline V CDR1 and CDR2: MNHNY, SVGAGI (reference sequence). V lost 0 bases, J lost 7 bases, and 12 bases lay in between.

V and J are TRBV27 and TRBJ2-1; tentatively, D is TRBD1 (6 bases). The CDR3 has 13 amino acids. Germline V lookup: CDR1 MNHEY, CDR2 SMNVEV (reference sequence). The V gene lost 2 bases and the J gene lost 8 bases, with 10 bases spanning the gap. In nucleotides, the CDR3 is TGTGCCAGCAGTTTAATTGGGGGCCATGAGCAGTTCTTC. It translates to CASSLIGGHEQFF.

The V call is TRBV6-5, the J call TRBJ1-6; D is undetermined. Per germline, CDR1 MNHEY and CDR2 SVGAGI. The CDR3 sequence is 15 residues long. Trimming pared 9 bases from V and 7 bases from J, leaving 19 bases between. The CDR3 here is CASFQGGFGNSPLHF. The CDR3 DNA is TGTGCCAGTTTTCAAGGAGGATTCGGCAATTCACCCCTCCACTTT.

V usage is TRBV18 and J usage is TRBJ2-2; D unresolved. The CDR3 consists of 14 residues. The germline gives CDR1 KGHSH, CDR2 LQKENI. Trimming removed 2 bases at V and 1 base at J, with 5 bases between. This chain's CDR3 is CASSPGLNTGELFF. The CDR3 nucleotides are TGTGCCAGCTCACCAGGGCTGAACACCGGGGAGCTGTTTTTT.

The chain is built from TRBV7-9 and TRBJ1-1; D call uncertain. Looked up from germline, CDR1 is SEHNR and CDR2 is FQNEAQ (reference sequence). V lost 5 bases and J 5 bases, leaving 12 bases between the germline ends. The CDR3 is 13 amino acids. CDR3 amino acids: CASSGDKSTEAFF. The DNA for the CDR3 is TGTGCCAGCAGCGGTGACAAGAGTACTGAAGCTTTCTTT. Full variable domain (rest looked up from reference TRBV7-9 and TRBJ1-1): DTGVSQNPRHKITKRGQNVTFRCDPISEHNRLYWYRQTLGQGPEFLTYFQNEAQLEKSRLLSDRFSAERPKGSFSTLEIQRTEQGDSAMYLCASSGDKSTEAFFGQGTRLTVV.

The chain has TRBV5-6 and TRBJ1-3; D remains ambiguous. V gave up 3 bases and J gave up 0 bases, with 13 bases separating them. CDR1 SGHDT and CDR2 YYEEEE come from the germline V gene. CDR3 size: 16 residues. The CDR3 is CASSSSLPSSGNTIYF. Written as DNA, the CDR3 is TGTGCCAGCAGCTCCTCTCTGCCTAGCTCTGGAAACACCATATATTTT.

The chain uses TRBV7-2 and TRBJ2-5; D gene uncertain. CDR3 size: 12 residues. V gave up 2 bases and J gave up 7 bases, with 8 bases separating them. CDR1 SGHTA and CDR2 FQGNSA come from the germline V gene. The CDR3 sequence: CASSLSLGTQYF. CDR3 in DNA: TGTGCCAGCAGCTTATCCCTCGGGACCCAGTACTTC.

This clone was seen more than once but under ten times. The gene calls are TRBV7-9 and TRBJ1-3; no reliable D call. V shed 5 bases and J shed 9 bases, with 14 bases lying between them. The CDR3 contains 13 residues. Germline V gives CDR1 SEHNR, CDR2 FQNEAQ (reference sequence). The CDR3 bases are TGTGCCAGCAGCGACGATGTGTCGGGCACCATATATTTT. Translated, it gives CASSDDVSGTIYF.

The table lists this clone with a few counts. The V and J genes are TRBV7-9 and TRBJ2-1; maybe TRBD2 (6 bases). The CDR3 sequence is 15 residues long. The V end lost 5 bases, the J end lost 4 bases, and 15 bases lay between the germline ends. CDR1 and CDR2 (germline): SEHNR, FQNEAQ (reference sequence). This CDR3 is CASSPAGTPYNEQFF. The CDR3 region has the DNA TGTGCCAGCAGCCCCGCCGGGACTCCTTACAATGAGCAGTTCTTC.

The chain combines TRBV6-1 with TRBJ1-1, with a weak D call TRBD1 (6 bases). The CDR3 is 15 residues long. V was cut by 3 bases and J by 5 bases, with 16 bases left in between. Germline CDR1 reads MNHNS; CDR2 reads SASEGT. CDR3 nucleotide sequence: TGTGCCAGCAGTGATCAAGGGGGTGTGGGGACTGAAGCTTTCTTT. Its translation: CASSDQGGVGTEAFF.

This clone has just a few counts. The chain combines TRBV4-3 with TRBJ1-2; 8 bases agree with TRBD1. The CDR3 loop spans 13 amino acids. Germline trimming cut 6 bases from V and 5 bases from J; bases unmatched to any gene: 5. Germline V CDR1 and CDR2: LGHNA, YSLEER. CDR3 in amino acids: CASSRTGLYGYTF. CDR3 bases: TGCGCCAGCAGTCGGACAGGGCTTTATGGCTACACCTTC.

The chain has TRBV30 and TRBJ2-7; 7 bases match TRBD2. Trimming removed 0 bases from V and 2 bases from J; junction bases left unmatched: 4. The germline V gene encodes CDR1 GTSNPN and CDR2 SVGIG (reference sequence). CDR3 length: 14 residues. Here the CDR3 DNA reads TGTGCCTGGAGTGTCGGGGGGTCAACCTACGAGCAGTACTTC. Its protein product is CAWSVGGSTYEQYF.

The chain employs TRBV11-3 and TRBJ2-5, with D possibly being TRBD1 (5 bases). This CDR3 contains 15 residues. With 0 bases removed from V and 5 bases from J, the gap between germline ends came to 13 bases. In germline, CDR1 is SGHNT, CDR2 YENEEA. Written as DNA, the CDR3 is TGTGCCAGCAGCTTAGATTCAGGGCTGGGGGAGACCCAGTACTTC. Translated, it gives CASSLDSGLGETQYF.

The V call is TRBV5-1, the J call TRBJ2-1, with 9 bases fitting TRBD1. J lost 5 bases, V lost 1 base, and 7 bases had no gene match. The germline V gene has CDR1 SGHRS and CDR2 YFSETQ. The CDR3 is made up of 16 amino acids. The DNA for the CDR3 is TGCGCCAGCAGCTTGACAACAGGGGGCGTCGACAATGAGCAGTTCTTC. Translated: CASSLTTGGVDNEQFF.

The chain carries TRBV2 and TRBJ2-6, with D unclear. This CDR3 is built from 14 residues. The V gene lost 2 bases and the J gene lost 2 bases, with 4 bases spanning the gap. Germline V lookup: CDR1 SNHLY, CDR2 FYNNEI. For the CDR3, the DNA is TGTGCCAGCAGTGAACTTACTGGGGCCAACGTCCTGACTTTC. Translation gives CASSELTGANVLTF. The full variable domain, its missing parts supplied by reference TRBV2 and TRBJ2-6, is EPEVTQTPSHQVTQMGQEVILRCVPISNHLYFYWYRQILGQKVEFLVSFYNNEISEKSEIFDDQFSVERPDGSNFTLKIRSTKLEDSAMYFCASSELTGANVLTFGAGSRLTVL.

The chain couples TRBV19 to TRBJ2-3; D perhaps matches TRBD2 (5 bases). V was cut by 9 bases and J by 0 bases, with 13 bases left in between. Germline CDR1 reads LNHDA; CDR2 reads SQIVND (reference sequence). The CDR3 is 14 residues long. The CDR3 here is CASKAAPSTDTQYF. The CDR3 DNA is TGTGCCAGCAAAGCGGCCCCTAGCACAGATACGCAGTATTTT.

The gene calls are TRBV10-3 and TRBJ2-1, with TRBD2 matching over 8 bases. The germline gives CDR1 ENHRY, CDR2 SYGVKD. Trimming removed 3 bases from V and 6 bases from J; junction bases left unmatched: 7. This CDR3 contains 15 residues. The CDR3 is CAISDSGGPANEQFF. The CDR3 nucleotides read TGTGCCATCAGTGATTCGGGGGGGCCGGCCAATGAGCAGTTCTTC.

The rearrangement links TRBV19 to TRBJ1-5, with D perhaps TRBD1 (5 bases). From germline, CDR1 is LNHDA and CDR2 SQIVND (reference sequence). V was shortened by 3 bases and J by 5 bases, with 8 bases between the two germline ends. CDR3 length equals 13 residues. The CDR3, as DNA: TGTGCCAGTAGTATGACAGAGTATCAGCCCCAGCATTTT. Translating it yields CASSMTEYQPQHF.